These 23 T cell receptor beta chains were all obtained from the same sample, sequenced in a study of shared clonotypes between healthy human individuals. The method was immunoSEQ multiplex PCR; TCRdb's version includes in-frame clones alone and lacks a portion of them. This repertoire shows 2.3 million or so clones, approximately 93% found once; its top ten account for 0.35% to 0.45%. Sequenced material: naive CD4+ T cells from PBMCs. Subset meaning: CD45RA+ positively selected. The receptors here all came from a man aged 18 to 30 in good health. Some clones in this sample may be carry-over from other donors' samples.

The J gene is TRBJ1-5, the V gene TRBV10-1; D is unclear. The CDR3 is 11 residues long. V shed 4 bases and J shed 10 bases, with 8 bases lying between them. CDR1 WNHNN and CDR2 SYGVQD come from the germline V gene (reference sequence). This chain's CDR3 is CASSVSGPQHF. CDR3 bases: TGCGCCAGCAGTGTTAGCGGTCCCCAGCATTTT.

V is TRBV5-1 and J is TRBJ2-7; no reliable D call. The CDR3 length is 12 residues. The germline V and J ends were trimmed by 2 bases and 8 bases, with 11 bases remaining between them. From germline, CDR1 is SGHRS and CDR2 YFSETQ. CDR3 bases: TGCGCCAGCAGCTTTCAGCCGGAGCAGCAGTACTTC. This translates into CASSFQPEQQYF.

The chain links TRBV19 to TRBJ1-2, with 7 bases fitting TRBD1. Germline trimming cut 1 base from V and 7 bases from J; bases unmatched to any gene: 6. The germline gives CDR1 LNHDA, CDR2 SQIVND (reference sequence). The CDR3 contains 14 residues. CDR3 sequence (DNA): TGTGCCAGTAGTATAGCCCCCAGGGGGTTTGGCTACACCTTC. As protein: CASSIAPRGFGYTF.

J is TRBJ1-2 and V is TRBV29-1; D gene uncertain. Between the trimmed V and J ends, which lost 7 bases and 8 bases, there was a span of 5 bases. Germline values: CDR1 SQVTM, CDR2 ANQGSEA. CDR3 length: 8 amino acids. The CDR3 coding sequence is TGCAGCGAAAGCGGCTACACCTTC. Encoded protein: CSESGYTF.

The CDR3 region has the DNA TGTGCCAGCAGTTCCGGGTCAGGGACCGATACGCAGTATTTT. This sequence encodes CASSSGSGTDTQYF. V usage is TRBV28 and J usage is TRBJ2-3, with D perhaps matching TRBD1 or TRBD2 (5 bases each). Germline V gene lookup returns CDR1 MDHEN and CDR2 SYDVKM. The CDR3 loop spans 14 amino acids. Trimming removed 4 bases from V and 6 bases from J, with 14 bases in between.

As DNA, the CDR3 is TGTGCCACCAGCAGAGATCGGGCAGGGGGCGCGTATACGCAGTATTTT. It codes for CATSRDRAGGAYTQYF. This chain links TRBV15 with TRBJ2-3, with 8 bases identical to TRBD1. V lost 0 bases, J lost 7 bases, and 9 bases stayed unmatched. CDR3 length: 16 residues. The germline V gene encodes CDR1 LNHNV and CDR2 YYDKDF (reference sequence).

The CDR3 DNA sequence: TGTGCCAGCAGCTTACAGGGGGGGGTCTATGGCTACACCTTC. Its protein product is CASSLQGGVYGYTF. The chain couples TRBV5-8 to TRBJ1-2; 8 nucleotides agree with TRBD1. The CDR3 extends over 14 amino acids. V shed 2 bases, J shed 4 bases, and the junction held 4 bases outside the gene matches. CDR1 and CDR2 (germline): SGHTS, YDEGEE.

This chain links TRBV5-6 with TRBJ2-7; D assignment may be TRBD1 or TRBD2 (5 bases each). Germline assignment: CDR1 SGHDT and CDR2 YYEEEE. The V end was cut by 2 bases, the J end by 5 bases, with 14 bases between. The CDR3 length is 14 residues. CDR3 in amino acids: CASSLPPRENEQYF. In nucleotides, the CDR3 is TGTGCCAGCAGCTTACCCCCCAGGGAGAACGAGCAGTACTTC.

The V gene is TRBV28, the J gene TRBJ1-2, with TRBD1 matching 9 bases. The CDR3 is made up of 13 amino acids. Germline values: CDR1 MDHEN, CDR2 SYDVKM. V lost 5 bases to trimming and J lost 12 bases; unmatched junction nucleotides: 10. CDR3 DNA: TGTGCCAGCAGTCCCCCCGGGACAGGGAAGAACACCTTC. Residues: CASSPPGTGKNTF.

The gene calls are TRBV10-3 and TRBJ2-7; 7 nucleotides agree with TRBD2. CDR3 length equals 13 residues. The J segment lost 2 bases and the V segment lost 6 bases, leaving 4 bases of the junction unmatched. Germline CDR1 and CDR2: ENHRY and SYGVKD. CDR3 amino acids: CAIREGLPYEQYF. For the CDR3, the DNA is TGTGCCATCAGGGAGGGACTACCCTACGAGCAGTACTTC.

Turning to this clone: Other nucleotide sequences from this sample produce the same CDR3. The CDR3, as DNA: TGCAGTGCCAGGGGTCTAGAGACCCAGTACTTC. Its translation is CSARGLETQYF. V is TRBV20-1 and J is TRBJ2-5, with D perhaps TRBD1 (6 bases). The ends were cut back, 6 bases at V and 4 bases at J, with 9 bases in the middle. The germline V gene encodes CDR1 DFQATT and CDR2 SNEGSKA (reference sequence). The CDR3 length is 11 residues.

The chain links TRBV28 to TRBJ2-5, with a tentative D call TRBD2 (6 bases). V dropped 7 bases and J dropped 5 bases, with 20 bases sitting between them. Germline V CDR1 and CDR2: MDHEN, SYDVKM. The CDR3 sequence is 15 residues long. DNA of the CDR3: TGTGCCAGCACCACCCGCGGAGGGAGTCGGGAGACCCAGTACTTC. Its protein is CASTTRGGSRETQYF.

The CDR3 here is CASSLDPFTDTQYF. DNA of the CDR3: TGTGCCAGCAGCTTAGATCCGTTTACAGATACGCAGTATTTT. This rearrangement joins TRBV11-2 to TRBJ2-3; D is unresolved. The V gene's germline CDR1 is SGHAT and CDR2 FQNNGV. This CDR3 is built from 14 residues. Trimming left V 0 bases short and J 3 bases short, with 7 bases between.

This chain uses TRBV29-1 with TRBJ2-4; a possible D gene is TRBD1 (6 bases). V dropped 7 bases and J dropped 6 bases, with 16 bases sitting between them. The CDR3 is made up of 13 amino acids. CDR1 and CDR2 from the germline V gene are SQVTM and ANQGSEA. CDR3 in DNA: TGCAGCGCCGGGACACTTATCGGAAACATTCAGTACTTC. This codes for CSAGTLIGNIQYF. Based on the CDR3 plus reference TRBV29-1 and TRBJ2-4, the full variable domain is SAVISQKPSRDICQRGTSLTIQCQVDSQVTMMFWYRQQPGQSLTLIATANQGSEATYESGFVIDKFPISRPNLTFSTLTVSNMSPEDSSIYLCSAGTLIGNIQYFGAGTRLSVL.

This rearrangement joins TRBV19 to TRBJ2-7; D may correspond to TRBD1 or TRBD2 (6 bases each). CDR1 and CDR2 from the germline V gene are LNHDA and SQIVND (reference sequence). Between the trimmed V and J ends, which lost 8 bases and 6 bases, there was a span of 23 bases. This CDR3 region has 15 residues. CDR3 nucleotide sequence: TGTGCCAGTGGGGTGGGGGGCTCCCCCTCCACCGAGCAGTACTTC. Amino acids: CASGVGGSPSTEQYF.

The chain couples TRBV15 to TRBJ1-1; the D is unclear. The CDR3 consists of 15 residues. Germline V CDR1 and CDR2: LNHNV, YYDKDF (reference sequence). V dropped 0 bases and J dropped 3 bases, with 11 bases sitting between them. The CDR3: CATSRDTGVYTEAFF. The CDR3 region has the DNA TGTGCCACCAGCAGAGATACCGGGGTCTACACTGAAGCTTTCTTT.

The V gene is TRBV19, the J gene TRBJ2-4; no reliable D call. CDR3 length equals 14 residues. The germline CDR1 and CDR2 sequences are LNHDA and SQIVND (reference sequence). V shed 2 bases and J shed 7 bases, with 12 bases lying between them. CDR3 residues: CASSINQAANIQYF. The DNA of the CDR3 is TGTGCCAGTAGTATAAATCAGGCGGCTAACATTCAGTACTTC.

This chain uses TRBV6-5 with TRBJ2-7; 9 nucleotides align to TRBD2. The CDR3 extends over 15 amino acids. Germline V CDR1 and CDR2: MNHEY, SVGAGI. Trimming removed 7 bases from V and 2 bases from J; junction bases left unmatched: 9. In DNA, the CDR3 is TGTGCCAGCACCAAGGGACTAGCTGGTCCCTACGAGCAGTACTTC. Protein product: CASTKGLAGPYEQYF.

This chain uses TRBV6-1 with TRBJ1-5; no reliable D call. The CDR3 loop spans 14 amino acids. V was trimmed by 2 bases and J by 7 bases, leaving 12 bases between them. Per the germline V gene, CDR1 is MNHNS and CDR2 is SASEGT. The CDR3 is CASSEMGRYQPQHF. The CDR3 DNA reads TGTGCCAGCAGTGAAATGGGGAGGTACCAGCCCCAGCATTTT.

The chain couples TRBV6-1 to TRBJ2-1; TRBD2 aligns across 12 bases. The CDR3 covers 13 residues. Germline assignment: CDR1 MNHNS and CDR2 SASEGT. This CDR3 is CAGGTSGLNEQFF. CDR3 nucleotide sequence: TGTGCGGGAGGGACTAGCGGGCTCAATGAGCAGTTCTTC.

The rearrangement joins TRBV27 to TRBJ2-7; TRBD1 matches at 11 bases. The CDR3 is 16 residues long. Germline-derived CDR1 and CDR2 are MNHEY and SMNVEV (reference sequence). The ends lost 2 bases at V and 6 bases at J; junction bases unmatched: 9. CDR3 loop: CASSLSGDRGAGEQYF. In DNA, the CDR3 is TGTGCCAGCAGTTTAAGTGGGGACAGGGGGGCGGGCGAGCAGTACTTC.

The chain recombines TRBV4-3 with TRBJ1-1; D is ambiguous. V was pared by 0 bases and J by 4 bases, with 9 bases between. Germline V gene sequence: CDR1 LGHNA, CDR2 YSLEER. The CDR3 contains 14 residues. CDR3 residues: CASSQDRDITEAFF. The CDR3 nucleotides are TGCGCCAGCAGCCAAGATCGGGATATCACTGAAGCTTTCTTT.

V usage is TRBV25-1 and J usage is TRBJ2-7; D unclear. CDR1 is MGHDK, CDR2 SYGVNS, per germline. This CDR3 contains 15 residues. The V end lost 5 bases, the J end lost 5 bases, and 19 bases lay between the germline ends. The CDR3 is CASSSSAGPGDEQYF. The CDR3 coding sequence is TGTGCCAGCAGTTCTTCCGCAGGACCCGGAGACGAGCAGTACTTC.